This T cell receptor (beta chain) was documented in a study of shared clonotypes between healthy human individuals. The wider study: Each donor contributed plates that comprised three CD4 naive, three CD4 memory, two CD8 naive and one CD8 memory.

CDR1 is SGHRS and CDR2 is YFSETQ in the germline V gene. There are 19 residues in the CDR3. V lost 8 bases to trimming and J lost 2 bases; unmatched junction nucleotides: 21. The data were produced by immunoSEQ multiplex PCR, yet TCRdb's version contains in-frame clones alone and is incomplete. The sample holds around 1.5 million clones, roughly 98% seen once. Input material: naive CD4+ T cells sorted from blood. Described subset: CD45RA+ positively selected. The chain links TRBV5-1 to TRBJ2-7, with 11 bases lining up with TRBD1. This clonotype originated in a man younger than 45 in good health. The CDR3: CASTPWTGGHSMTTYEQYF. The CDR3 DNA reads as TGCGCCAGTACCCCCTGGACAGGGGGCCACTCAATGACTACCTACGAGCAGTACTTC.